This TCR beta chain stems from a study of T cell responses to AZD1222 COVID-19 vaccine. V was clipped by 4 bases and J by 5 bases; unmatched bases: 6. CDR3 size: 14 residues. Looked up from germline, CDR1 is SGDLS and CDR2 is YYNGEE. Findings and limits, study-wide: With dominance at 160-218 and 743-854, vaccine-associated CD4 TCRs spanned spike. No day 14 peak samples; only post-peak repertoires were characterized. Two doses of AZD1222 preceded a rise in Spike-specific TCR breadth and depth. Most donors were white British and more were female, and clonal diversity was possibly underestimated.

Sequencing used immunoSEQ multiplex PCR; TCRdb keeps in-frame clones, though not all of them. The sample has more than 100,000 clones; less than 90% are singletons. Regarding this clone: Its antigen is still unknown.

The TCR comes from an adult in good health. The material was peripheral blood, obtained on day 0 of AZD1222 vaccination. The chain combines TRBV9 with TRBJ2-5; 9 bases line up with TRBD1. The CDR3: CASSPGQGKETQYF. Written as DNA, the CDR3 is TGTGCCAGCAGCCCGGGACAGGGAAAGGAGACCCAGTACTTC. Filled out from reference TRBV9 and TRBJ2-5, the complete variable domain reads DSGVTQTPKHLITATGQRVTLRCSPRSGDLSVYWYQQSLDQGLQFLIQYYNGEERAKGNILERFSAQQFPDLHSELNLSSLELGDSALYFCASSPGQGKETQYFGPGTRLLVL.